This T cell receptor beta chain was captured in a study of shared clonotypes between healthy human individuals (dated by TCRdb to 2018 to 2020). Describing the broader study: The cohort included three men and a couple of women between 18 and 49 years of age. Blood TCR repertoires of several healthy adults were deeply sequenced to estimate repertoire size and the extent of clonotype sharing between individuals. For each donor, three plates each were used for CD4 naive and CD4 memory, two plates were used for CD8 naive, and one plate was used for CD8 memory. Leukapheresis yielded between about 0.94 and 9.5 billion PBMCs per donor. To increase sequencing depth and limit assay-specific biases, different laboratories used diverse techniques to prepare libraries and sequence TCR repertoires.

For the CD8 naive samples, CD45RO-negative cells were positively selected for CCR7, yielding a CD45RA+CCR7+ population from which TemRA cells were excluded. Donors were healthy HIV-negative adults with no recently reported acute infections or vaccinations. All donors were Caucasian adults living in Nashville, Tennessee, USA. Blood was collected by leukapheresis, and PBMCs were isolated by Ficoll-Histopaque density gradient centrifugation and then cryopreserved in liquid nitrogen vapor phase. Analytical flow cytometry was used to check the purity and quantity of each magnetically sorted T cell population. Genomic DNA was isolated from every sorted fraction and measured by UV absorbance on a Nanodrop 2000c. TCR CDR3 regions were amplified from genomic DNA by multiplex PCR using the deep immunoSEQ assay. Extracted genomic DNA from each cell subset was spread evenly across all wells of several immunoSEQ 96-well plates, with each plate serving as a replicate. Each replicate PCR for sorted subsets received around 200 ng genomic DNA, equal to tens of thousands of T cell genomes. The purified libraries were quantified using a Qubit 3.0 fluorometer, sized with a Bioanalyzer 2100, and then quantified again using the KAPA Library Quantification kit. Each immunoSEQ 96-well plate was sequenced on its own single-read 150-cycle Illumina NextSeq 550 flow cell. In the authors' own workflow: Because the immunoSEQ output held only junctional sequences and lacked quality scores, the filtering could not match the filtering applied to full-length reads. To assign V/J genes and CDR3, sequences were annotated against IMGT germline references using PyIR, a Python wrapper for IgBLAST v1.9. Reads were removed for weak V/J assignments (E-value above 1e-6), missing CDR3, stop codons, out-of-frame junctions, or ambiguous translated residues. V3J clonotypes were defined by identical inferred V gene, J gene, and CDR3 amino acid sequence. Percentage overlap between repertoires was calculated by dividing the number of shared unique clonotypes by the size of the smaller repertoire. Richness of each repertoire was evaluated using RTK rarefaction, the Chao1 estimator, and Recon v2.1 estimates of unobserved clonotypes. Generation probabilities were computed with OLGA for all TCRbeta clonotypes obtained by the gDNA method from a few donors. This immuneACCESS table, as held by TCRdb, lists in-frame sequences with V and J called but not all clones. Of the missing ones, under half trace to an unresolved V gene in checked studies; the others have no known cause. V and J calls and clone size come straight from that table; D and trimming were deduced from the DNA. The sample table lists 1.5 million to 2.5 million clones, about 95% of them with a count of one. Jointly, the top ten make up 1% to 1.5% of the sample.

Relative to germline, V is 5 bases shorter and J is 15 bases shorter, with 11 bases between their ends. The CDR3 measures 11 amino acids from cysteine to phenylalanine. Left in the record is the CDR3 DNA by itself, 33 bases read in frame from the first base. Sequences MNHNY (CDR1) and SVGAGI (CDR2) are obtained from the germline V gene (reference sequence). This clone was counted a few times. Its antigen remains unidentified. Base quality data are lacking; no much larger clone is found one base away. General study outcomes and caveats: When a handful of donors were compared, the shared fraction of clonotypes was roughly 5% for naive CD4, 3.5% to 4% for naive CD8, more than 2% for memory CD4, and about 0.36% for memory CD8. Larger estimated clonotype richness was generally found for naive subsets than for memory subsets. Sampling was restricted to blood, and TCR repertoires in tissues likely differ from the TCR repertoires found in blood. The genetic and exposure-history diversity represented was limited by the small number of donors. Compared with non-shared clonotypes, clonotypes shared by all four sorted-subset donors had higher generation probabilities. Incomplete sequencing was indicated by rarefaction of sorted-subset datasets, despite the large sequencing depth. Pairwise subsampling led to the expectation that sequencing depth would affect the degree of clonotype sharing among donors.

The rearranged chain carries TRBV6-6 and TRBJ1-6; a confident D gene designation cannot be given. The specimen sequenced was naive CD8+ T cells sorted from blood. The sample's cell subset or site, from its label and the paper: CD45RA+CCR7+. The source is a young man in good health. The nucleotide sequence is TGTGCCAGCAGTACCCCAGAGGGCCTCCACTTT. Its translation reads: CASSTPEGLHF.